This T cell receptor beta chain was recovered during a study of blood T cell repertoires in COVID-19. Study summary: T cells, B-cell-depleted T cells, or PBMCs supplied cDNA or gDNA.

Generated by immunoSEQ multiplex PCR, the TCRdb table keeps only in-frame clones and is missing some. The table has 200,000 to 300,000 clones, approximately 90% seen once. This clone was counted once. CDR3 length equals 15 residues. V lost 1 base and J lost 3, with 9 bases in between. Germline-derived CDR1 and CDR2 are SGHAT and FQDESV (reference sequence). Participants reported their clinical history, and cohort assignment relied on those reports. This TCR came from a man aged 40-49 years who had recovered from COVID-19. The chain combines TRBV11-1 with TRBJ2-2; D is unclear. Sequencing used PBMCs or T cells enriched from blood (not recorded which). CDR3 amino acids: CASSLGVAYTGELFF. The CDR3 nucleotides read TGTGCCAGCAGCTTAGGCGTAGCCTACACCGGGGAGCTGTTTTTT.